This T cell receptor (beta chain) is from a study of cytotoxic CD8 clonotypes in ibrutinib-treated CLL. The wider study: Mean yields were approximately 250,000 productive templates and tens of thousands of productive rearrangements per sample.

This table comes from immunoSEQ multiplex PCR, and its TCRdb copy is limited to in-frame clones, with some not included. This sample carries about 23,000 clones, just under 70% of them seen once, and the ten largest clones take 25% to 30%. The CDR3 contains 16 residues. V lost 0 bases and J lost 12, with 19 bases in between. Looked up from germline, CDR1 is SGDLS and CDR2 is YYNGEE. This sample comprised PBMCs, obtained after 24 months of ibrutinib treatment. V is TRBV9 and J is TRBJ1-6; maybe TRBD1 (5 bases). The sequence came from a human donor with chronic lymphocytic leukemia. CDR3 nucleotide sequence: TGTGCCAGCAGCGTAGCCCCCCGGGCAGGGTTGAGACCCCTCCACTTT. This gives the protein CASSVAPRAGLRPLHF.